This entry features one T cell receptor (beta chain) sequence. This clone's antigen is unknown. It has no much larger one-base neighbor in the sample; base qualities were not kept. Reading the germline V gene (reference sequence) gives CDR1 LNHNV and CDR2 YYDKDF. Trimming removed 6 bases from V and 1 base from J; the gene matches leave 10 bases unexplained. The cysteine opens and the phenylalanine closes a CDR3 of 16 amino acids. Left in the record is the CDR3 DNA by itself, 48 bases read in frame from the first base. The library relied on the immunoSEQ multiplex PCR assay. As stored in TCRdb, this immuneACCESS dataset retains in-frame rearrangements with V and J assigned. A fraction of the clones does not appear; measured against another copy, unresolved V genes explain less than half of the discrepancy, and the remainder lacks a known reason. The sample yields 85,000 to 100,000 clones; roughly 92% were counted once. The ten largest clonotypes hold under 3% of the sample.

The data belong to a study of T cell changes during pregnancy in multiple sclerosis (dated by TCRdb to about 2019). Some background on the complete study: Changes in the T cell repertoire over the course of pregnancy were examined in this study in women with multiple sclerosis.

This specimen consisted of peripheral blood, obtained in the first trimester of pregnancy. The V and J segments used are TRBV15 and TRBJ2-7; TRBD1 lines up with 9 middle nucleotides. This TCR derives from a female donor with multiple sclerosis, enrolled in a pregnancy study. The nucleotide sequence reads TGTGCCACCAGTCATGATGGGACAGGGAAGTCCTACGAGCAGTACTTC. Translated, this is CATSHDGTGKSYEQYF.